This TCR beta chain was sequenced during a study of T cells after yellow fever vaccination. The wider study: With SMART-Seq v4 Ultra Low Input, the fractions containing low cell numbers were prepared. Points from the study as a whole: Primary-vaccination clones mostly resurfaced post-booster (under 98% CD4, under 90% CD8).

This clonotype has just a few counts. Its cognate antigen is unknown. A process of 5'RACE template switching, which added a universal primer site and UMIs, was used to make TCR cDNA. TCRdb re-analysed the 5' RACE reads in MiXCR, keeping a single row per CDR3 protein. The profile shows about 330,000 distinct CDR3 sequences, roughly 8.6% of them singletons. CDR3 size: 14 residues. V gave up 5 bases and J gave up 8 bases, with 16 bases separating them. This chain uses TRBV12-3 or TRBV12-4 with TRBJ2-1, with a tentative D call TRBD2 (5 bases). The specimen was PBMCs, collected more than 40 days after the first yellow fever vaccination. This TCR was recovered from a man between 18 and 35 years old who received the YFV17D yellow fever vaccine. CDR3 in DNA: TGTGCCAGCAGTCCGCCTACTAGGTTATATGAGCAGTTCTTC. It encodes CASSPPTRLYEQFF.